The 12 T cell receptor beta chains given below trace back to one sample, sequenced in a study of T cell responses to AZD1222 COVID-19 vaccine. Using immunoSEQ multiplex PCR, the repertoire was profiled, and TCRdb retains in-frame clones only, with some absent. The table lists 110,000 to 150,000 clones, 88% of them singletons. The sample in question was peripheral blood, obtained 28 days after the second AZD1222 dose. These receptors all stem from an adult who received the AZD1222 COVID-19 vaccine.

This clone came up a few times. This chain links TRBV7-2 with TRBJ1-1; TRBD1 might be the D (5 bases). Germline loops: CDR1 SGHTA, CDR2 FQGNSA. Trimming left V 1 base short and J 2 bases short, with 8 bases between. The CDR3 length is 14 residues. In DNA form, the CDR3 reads TGTGCCAGCAGCTTAGGCAGGGATAACACTGAAGCTTTCTTT. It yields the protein CASSLGRDNTEAFF.

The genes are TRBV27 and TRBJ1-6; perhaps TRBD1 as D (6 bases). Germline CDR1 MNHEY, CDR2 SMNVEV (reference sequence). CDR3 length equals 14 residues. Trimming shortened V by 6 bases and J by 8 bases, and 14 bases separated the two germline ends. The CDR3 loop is CASRPGHSDSPLHF. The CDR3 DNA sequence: TGTGCCAGCAGACCGGGACATTCAGATTCACCCCTCCACTTT.

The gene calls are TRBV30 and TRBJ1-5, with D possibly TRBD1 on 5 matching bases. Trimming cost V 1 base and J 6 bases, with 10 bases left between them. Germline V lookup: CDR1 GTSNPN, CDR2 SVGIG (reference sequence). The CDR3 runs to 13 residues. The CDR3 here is CAWSGQGTQPQHF. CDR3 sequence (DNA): TGTGCCTGGAGTGGGCAAGGGACTCAGCCCCAGCATTTT.

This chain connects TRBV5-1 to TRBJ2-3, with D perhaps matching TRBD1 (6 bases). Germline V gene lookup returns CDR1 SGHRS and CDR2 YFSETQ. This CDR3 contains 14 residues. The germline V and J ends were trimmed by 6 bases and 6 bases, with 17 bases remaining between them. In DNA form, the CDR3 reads TGCGCCAGCATGAGGGGGAGCCAAGAGGATACGCAGTATTTT. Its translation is CASMRGSQEDTQYF.

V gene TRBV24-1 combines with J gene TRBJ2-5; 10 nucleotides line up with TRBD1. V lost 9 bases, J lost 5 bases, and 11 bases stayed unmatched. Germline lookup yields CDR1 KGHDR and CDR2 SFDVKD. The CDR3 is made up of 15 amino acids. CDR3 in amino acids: CATSDRGLDGETQYF. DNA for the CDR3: TGTGCCACCTCCGACAGGGGGCTGGATGGGGAGACCCAGTACTTC.

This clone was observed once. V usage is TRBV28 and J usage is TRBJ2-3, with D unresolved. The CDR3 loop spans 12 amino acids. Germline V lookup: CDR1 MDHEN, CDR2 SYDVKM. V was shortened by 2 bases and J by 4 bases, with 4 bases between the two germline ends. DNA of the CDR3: TGTGCCAGCAGTTTAAGCGCAGATACGCAGTATTTT. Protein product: CASSLSADTQYF.

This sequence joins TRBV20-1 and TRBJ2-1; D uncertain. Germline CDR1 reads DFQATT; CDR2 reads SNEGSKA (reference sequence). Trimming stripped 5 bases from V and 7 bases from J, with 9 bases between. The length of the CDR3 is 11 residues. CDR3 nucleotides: TGCAGTGCTTGGTTGGGGAATGAGCAGTTCTTC. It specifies CSAWLGNEQFF.

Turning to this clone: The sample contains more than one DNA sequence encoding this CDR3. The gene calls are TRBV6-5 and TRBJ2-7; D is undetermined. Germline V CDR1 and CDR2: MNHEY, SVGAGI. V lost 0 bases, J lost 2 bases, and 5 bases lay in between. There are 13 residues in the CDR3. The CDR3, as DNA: TGTGCCAGCAGTTACTCGCCTACCTACGAGCAGTACTTC. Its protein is CASSYSPTYEQYF.

The CDR3 reads CASSNYRGGGTDTQYF. CDR3 in DNA: TGTGCCAGTAGTAATTACCGGGGAGGGGGCACAGATACGCAGTATTTT. The chain uses TRBV19 and TRBJ2-3, with 7 bases matching TRBD2. With 4 bases clipped from V and 1 base from J, the junction kept 8 bases outside the gene matches. The CDR3 is 16 amino acids. Germline V gene sequence: CDR1 LNHDA, CDR2 SQIVND (reference sequence).

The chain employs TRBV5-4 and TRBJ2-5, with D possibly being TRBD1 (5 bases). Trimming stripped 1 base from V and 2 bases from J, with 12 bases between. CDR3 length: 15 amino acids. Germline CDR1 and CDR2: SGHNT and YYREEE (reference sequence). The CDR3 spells CASSLRGPTQETQYF. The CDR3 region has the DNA TGTGCCAGCAGCTTGAGGGGTCCGACGCAAGAGACCCAGTACTTC.

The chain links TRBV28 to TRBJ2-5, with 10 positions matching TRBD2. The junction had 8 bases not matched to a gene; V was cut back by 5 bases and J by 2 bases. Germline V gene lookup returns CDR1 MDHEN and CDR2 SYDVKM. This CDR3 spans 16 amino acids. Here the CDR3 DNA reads TGTGCCAGCAGTCCAGCTCCGGGACTAGCGCAAGAGACCCAGTACTTC. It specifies CASSPAPGLAQETQYF.

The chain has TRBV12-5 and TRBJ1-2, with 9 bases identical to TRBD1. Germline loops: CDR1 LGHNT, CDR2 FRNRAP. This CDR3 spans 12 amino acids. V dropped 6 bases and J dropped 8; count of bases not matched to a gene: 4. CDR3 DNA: TGTGCTAGTGGCATGACAGGGGGAGGCTACACCTTC. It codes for CASGMTGGGYTF.